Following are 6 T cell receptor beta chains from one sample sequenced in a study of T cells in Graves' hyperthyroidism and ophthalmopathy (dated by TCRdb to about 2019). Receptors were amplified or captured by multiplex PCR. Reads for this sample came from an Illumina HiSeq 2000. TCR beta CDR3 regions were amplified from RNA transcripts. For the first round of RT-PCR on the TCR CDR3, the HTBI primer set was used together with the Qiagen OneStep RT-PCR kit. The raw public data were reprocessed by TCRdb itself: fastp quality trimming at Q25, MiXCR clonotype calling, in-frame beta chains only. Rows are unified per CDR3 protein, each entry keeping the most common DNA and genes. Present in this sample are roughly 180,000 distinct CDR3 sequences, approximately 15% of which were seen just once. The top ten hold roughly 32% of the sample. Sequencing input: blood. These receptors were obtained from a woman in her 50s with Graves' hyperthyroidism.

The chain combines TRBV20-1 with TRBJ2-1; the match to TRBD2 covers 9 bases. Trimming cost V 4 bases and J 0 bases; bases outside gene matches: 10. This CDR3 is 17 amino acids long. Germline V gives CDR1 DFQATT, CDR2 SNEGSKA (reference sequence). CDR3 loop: CSANDLAGPSSYNEQFF. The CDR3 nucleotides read TGCAGTGCTAACGACCTAGCGGGGCCAAGCTCCTACAATGAGCAGTTCTTC.

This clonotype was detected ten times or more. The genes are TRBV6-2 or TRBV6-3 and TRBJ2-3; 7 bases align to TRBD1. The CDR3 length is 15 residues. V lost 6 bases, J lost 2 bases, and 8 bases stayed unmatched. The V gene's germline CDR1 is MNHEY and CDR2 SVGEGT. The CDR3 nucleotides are TGTGCCAGCAGAGGGGGCTTCCCATTCACAGATACGCAGTATTTT. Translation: CASRGGFPFTDTQYF.

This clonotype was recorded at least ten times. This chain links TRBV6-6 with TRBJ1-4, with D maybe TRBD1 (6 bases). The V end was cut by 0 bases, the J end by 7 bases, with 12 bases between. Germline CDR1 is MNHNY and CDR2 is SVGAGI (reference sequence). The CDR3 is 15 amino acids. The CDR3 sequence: CASSYSGGASEKLFF. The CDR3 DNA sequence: TGTGCCAGCAGTTACTCAGGGGGGGCAAGTGAAAAACTGTTTTTT.

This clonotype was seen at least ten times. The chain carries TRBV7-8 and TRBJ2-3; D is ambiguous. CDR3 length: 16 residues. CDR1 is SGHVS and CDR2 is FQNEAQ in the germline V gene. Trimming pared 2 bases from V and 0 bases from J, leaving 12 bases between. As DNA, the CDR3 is TGTGCCAGCAGCTTATTAGGTAGCCTCAGCACAGATACGCAGTATTTT. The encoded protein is CASSLLGSLSTDTQYF.

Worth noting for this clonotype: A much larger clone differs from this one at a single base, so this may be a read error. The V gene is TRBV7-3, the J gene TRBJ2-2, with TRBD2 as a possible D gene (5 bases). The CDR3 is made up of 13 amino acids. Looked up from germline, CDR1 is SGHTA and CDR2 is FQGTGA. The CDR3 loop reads CASSSSPAGELLF. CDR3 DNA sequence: TGTGCCAGCAGCTCAAGTCCAGCCGGGGAGCTGCTTTTT.

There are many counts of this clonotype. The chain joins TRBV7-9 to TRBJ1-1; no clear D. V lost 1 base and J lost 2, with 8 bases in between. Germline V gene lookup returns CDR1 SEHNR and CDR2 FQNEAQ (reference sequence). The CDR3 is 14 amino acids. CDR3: CASSLVALNTEAFF. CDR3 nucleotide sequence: TGTGCCAGCAGCTTAGTCGCACTAAACACTGAAGCTTTCTTT.